This entry lists 5 T cell receptor beta chains sequenced from one sample in a study of blood T cell repertoires in COVID-19. TCRdb's table, derived via immunoSEQ multiplex PCR, lists solely in-frame clones and lacks some. The sample consists of roughly 150,000 clones, about 81% of them appearing once. Sequenced material: peripheral blood. The receptors come from a woman of 80 years or more with acute or convalescent COVID-19.

The chain carries TRBV5-1 and TRBJ2-2; D is uncertain. Germline values: CDR1 SGHRS, CDR2 YFSETQ. This CDR3 is built from 11 residues. Trimming removed 1 base at V and 8 bases at J, with 3 bases between. CDR3 nucleotide sequence: TGCGCCAGCAGCTTGCGGGGGGAGCTGTTTTTT. Residues: CASSLRGELFF.

The table lists this clone with a count of one. The chain carries TRBV5-1 and TRBJ2-6; D is ambiguous. Germline values: CDR1 SGHRS, CDR2 YFSETQ. The CDR3 sequence is 14 residues long. Trimming pared 4 bases from V and 2 bases from J, leaving 7 bases between. DNA of the CDR3: TGCGCCAGCAGCCTTGGCCCTGGGGCCAACGTCCTGACTTTC. It yields the protein CASSLGPGANVLTF.

The rearrangement joins TRBV4-3 to TRBJ1-2, with a tentative D call TRBD1 (6 bases). The V and J ends lost 0 bases and 4 bases respectively, with 9 bases between them. Germline V gives CDR1 LGHNA, CDR2 YSLEER. The CDR3 covers 14 residues. The CDR3 reads CASSQDRTVYGYTF. DNA of the CDR3: TGCGCCAGCAGCCAAGATCGGACAGTCTATGGCTACACCTTC.

The CDR3 is CASSQDLAGGLSEQFF. CDR3 sequence (DNA): TGCGCCAGCAGCCAAGATCTAGCGGGGGGGCTTTCTGAGCAGTTCTTC. The chain employs TRBV4-3 and TRBJ2-1; 12 bases agree with TRBD2. The germline CDR1 and CDR2 sequences are LGHNA and YSLEER. Losses at the gene ends were 0 bases for V and 9 bases for J; bases not matched to a gene: 6. The CDR3 extends over 16 amino acids.

The V gene is TRBV15, the J gene TRBJ2-1; 8 positions agree with TRBD2. Germline CDR1 is LNHNV and CDR2 is YYDKDF (reference sequence). The length of the CDR3 is 14 residues. V was pared by 4 bases and J by 4 bases, with 3 bases of the junction left unmatched. Here the CDR3 reads CATSTRGVYNEQFF. In nucleotides, the CDR3 is TGTGCCACCAGCACGCGGGGGGTATACAATGAGCAGTTCTTC.